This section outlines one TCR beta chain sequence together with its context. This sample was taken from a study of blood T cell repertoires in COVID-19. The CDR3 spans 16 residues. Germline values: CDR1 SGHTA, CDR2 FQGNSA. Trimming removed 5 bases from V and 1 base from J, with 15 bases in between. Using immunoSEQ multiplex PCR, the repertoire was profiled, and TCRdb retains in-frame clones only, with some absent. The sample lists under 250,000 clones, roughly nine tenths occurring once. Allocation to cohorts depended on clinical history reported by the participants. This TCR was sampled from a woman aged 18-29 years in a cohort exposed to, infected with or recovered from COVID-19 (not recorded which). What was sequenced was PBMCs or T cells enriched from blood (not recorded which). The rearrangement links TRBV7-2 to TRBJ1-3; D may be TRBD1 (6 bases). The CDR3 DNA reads TGTGCCAGCAGCCTAAGACAGGCCTTTTCTGGAAACACCATATATTTT. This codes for CASSLRQAFSGNTIYF.